This TCR beta chain was captured by sequencing in a study of blood T cell repertoires in COVID-19. The CDR3 consists of 12 residues. Trimming removed 10 bases from V and 2 bases from J, with 10 bases in between. Per the authors' pipeline: Estimated nucleated cell counts came from reference gene primer amplification. Using immunoSEQ multiplex PCR, the repertoire was profiled, and TCRdb retains in-frame clones only, with some absent. V, J and clone size reflect that table, while D and trimming were determined from the DNA. The sample includes about 220,000 clones, 85% seen only once; the top ten take more than 2%.

The TCR comes from a woman between 65 and 79 years old with COVID-19, enrolled during active disease. The chain carries TRBV12-3 or TRBV12-4 and TRBJ2-3; D gene ambiguous. The sequencing input was peripheral blood. The CDR3 loop reads CATTWATDTQYF. The CDR3 bases are TGTGCCACCACGTGGGCCACAGATACGCAGTATTTT.